Listed below are T cell receptor beta chains from one sample, sequenced in a study of cytomegalovirus exposure and HLA in healthy donors. Method: immunoSEQ multiplex PCR; TCRdb's copy keeps in-frame clones and lacks some. The data show more than 85,000 clones, roughly 13% seen once. The specimen was PBMCs. These TCRs come from a man aged 40-49 years in good health and CMV-seropositive. The CDR3 runs from the conserved cysteine through the conserved F or W. The D gene is left open where the match is weak. Rows give clone size only sometimes, using once, few, many, or a class for an expanded clone.

CDR3 protein: CASSGTGAGNEKLFF; CDR3 DNA: TGTGCCAGCAGTGGGACAGGGGCTGGCAATGAAAAACTGTTTTTT; V gene: TRBV2; J gene: TRBJ1-4; CDR3 length: 15; D gene: TRBD1; clone size: few
CDR3 protein: CASSLDGGRVFSYNEQFF; CDR3 DNA: TGTGCCAGCAGCTTAGATGGCGGGAGGGTTTTCTCCTACAATGAGCAGTTCTTC; V gene: TRBV7-9; J gene: TRBJ2-1; CDR3 length: 18; D gene: TRBD2; clone size: .
CDR3 protein: CASAFGPSTDTQYF; CDR3 DNA: TGCGCCAGCGCCTTTGGCCCTAGCACAGATACGCAGTATTTT; V gene: TRBV10-2; J gene: TRBJ2-3; CDR3 length: 14; D gene: .; clone size: few
CDR3 protein: CASSLAGTSYDEQYF; CDR3 DNA: TGTGCCAGCAGCTTAGCGGGGACTAGCTACGACGAGCAGTACTTC; V gene: TRBV7-9; J gene: TRBJ2-7; CDR3 length: 15; D gene: TRBD2; clone size: .
CDR3 protein: CASSPEYSKETQYF; CDR3 DNA: TGTGCTAGCAGCCCAGAGTACAGTAAAGAGACCCAGTACTTC; V gene: TRBV7-7; J gene: TRBJ2-5; CDR3 length: 14; D gene: .; clone size: .
CDR3 protein: CASSPEGGQREQYF; CDR3 DNA: TGTGCCAGCAGCCCCGAGGGCGGCCAGCGCGAGCAGTACTTC; V gene: TRBV7-2; J gene: TRBJ2-7; CDR3 length: 14; D gene: .; clone size: many
CDR3 protein: CASSPRTGKKTEAFF; CDR3 DNA: TGTGCCAGCAGCCCCCGGACAGGGAAAAAAACTGAAGCTTTCTTT; V gene: TRBV7-2; J gene: TRBJ1-1; CDR3 length: 15; D gene: TRBD1; clone size: .
CDR3 protein: CASSLRDIFTDTQYF; CDR3 DNA: TGCGCCAGCAGCTTGCGGGATATCTTCACAGATACGCAGTATTTT; V gene: TRBV5-1; J gene: TRBJ2-3; CDR3 length: 15; D gene: .; clone size: once
CDR3 protein: CSGLPGFQETQYF; CDR3 DNA: TGCAGCGGCCTACCAGGGTTTCAAGAGACCCAGTACTTC; V gene: TRBV29-1; J gene: TRBJ2-5; CDR3 length: 13; D gene: .; clone size: .
CDR3 protein: CASSQAPGQFYEQYF; CDR3 DNA: TGTGCCAGCAGCCAGGCACCGGGACAGTTCTACGAGCAGTACTTC; V gene: TRBV7-2; J gene: TRBJ2-7; CDR3 length: 15; D gene: TRBD1; clone size: .
CDR3 protein: CASSPNSDTQYF; CDR3 DNA: TGTGCCAGCAGTCCAAACTCAGATACGCAGTATTTT; V gene: TRBV6-5; J gene: TRBJ2-3; CDR3 length: 12; D gene: .; clone size: .
CDR3 protein: CASSPAGDQETQYF; CDR3 DNA: TGTGCCAGCAGTCCCGCGGGAGACCAAGAGACCCAGTACTTC; V gene: TRBV6-6; J gene: TRBJ2-5; CDR3 length: 14; D gene: TRBD2; clone size: few
CDR3 protein: CASSFVTGAYEQYF; CDR3 DNA: TGTGCCAGCAGCTTCGTTACAGGGGCCTACGAGCAGTACTTC; V gene: TRBV11-2; J gene: TRBJ2-7; CDR3 length: 14; D gene: TRBD1; clone size: .
CDR3 protein: CASSFPQAPHTGELFF; CDR3 DNA: TGTGCCAGCAGCTTCCCCCAAGCCCCGCACACCGGGGAGCTGTTTTTT; V gene: TRBV7-8; J gene: TRBJ2-2; CDR3 length: 16; D gene: .; clone size: few
CDR3 protein: CASSPPGQGLNEQYF; CDR3 DNA: TGCGCCAGCAGCCCCCCGGGACAGGGTCTCAACGAGCAGTACTTC; V gene: TRBV5-1; J gene: TRBJ2-7; CDR3 length: 15; D gene: TRBD1; clone size: few
CDR3 protein: CAWSVLMSNQPQHF; CDR3 DNA: TGTGCCTGGAGTGTACTTATGAGCAATCAGCCCCAGCATTTT; V gene: TRBV30; J gene: TRBJ1-5; CDR3 length: 14; D gene: .; clone size: .
CDR3 protein: CASSFSGEKLFF; CDR3 DNA: TGTGCCAGCAGCTTCAGTGGTGAAAAACTGTTTTTT; V gene: TRBV7-2; J gene: TRBJ1-4; CDR3 length: 12; D gene: .; clone size: .